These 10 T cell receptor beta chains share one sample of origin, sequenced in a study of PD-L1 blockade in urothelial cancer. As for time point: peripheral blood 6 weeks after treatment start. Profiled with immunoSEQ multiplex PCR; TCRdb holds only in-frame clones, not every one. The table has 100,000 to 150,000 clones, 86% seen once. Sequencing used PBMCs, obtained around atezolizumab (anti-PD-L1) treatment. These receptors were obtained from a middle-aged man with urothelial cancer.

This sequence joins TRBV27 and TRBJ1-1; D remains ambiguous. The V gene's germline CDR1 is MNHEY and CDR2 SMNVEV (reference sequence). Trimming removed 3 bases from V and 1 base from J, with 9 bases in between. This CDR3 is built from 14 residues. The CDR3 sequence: CASSLRVRNTEAFF. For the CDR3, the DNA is TGTGCCAGCAGTTTGAGGGTCCGGAACACTGAAGCTTTCTTT.

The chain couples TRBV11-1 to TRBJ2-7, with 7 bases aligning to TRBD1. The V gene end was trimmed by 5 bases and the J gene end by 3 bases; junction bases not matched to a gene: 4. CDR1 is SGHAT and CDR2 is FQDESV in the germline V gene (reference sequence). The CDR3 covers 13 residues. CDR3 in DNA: TGTGCCAGCAGCCTCGACAGGGTCTACGAGCAGTACTTC. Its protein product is CASSLDRVYEQYF.

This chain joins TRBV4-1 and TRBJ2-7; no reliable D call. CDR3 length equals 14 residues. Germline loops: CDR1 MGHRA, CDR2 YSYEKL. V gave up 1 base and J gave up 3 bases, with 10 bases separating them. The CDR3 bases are TGCGCCAGCAGCCAAGCTGAGGAGAACTACGAGCAGTACTTC. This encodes CASSQAEENYEQYF.

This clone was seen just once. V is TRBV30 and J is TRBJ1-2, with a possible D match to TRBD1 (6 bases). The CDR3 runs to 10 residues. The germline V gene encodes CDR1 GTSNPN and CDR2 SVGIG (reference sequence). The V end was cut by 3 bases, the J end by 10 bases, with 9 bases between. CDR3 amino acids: CAWRQGDYTF. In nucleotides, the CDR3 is TGTGCCTGGAGACAGGGAGACTACACCTTC.

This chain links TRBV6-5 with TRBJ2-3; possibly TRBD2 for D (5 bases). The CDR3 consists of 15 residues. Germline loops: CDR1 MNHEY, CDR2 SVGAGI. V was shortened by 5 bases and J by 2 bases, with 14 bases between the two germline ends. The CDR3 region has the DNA TGTGCCAGCAGTGCCGGGAAGCCTTTCACAGATACGCAGTATTTT. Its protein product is CASSAGKPFTDTQYF.

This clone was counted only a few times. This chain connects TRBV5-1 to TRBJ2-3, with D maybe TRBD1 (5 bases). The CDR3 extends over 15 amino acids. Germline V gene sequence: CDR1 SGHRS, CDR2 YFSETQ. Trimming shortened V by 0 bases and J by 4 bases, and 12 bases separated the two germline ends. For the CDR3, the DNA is TGCGCCAGCAGCTTGGAAGGAGTGGGGCCAGATACGCAGTATTTT. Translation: CASSLEGVGPDTQYF.

The CDR3 is CAWSPGGTDTQYF. As DNA, the CDR3 is TGTGCCTGGAGCCCTGGGGGGACAGATACGCAGTATTTT. V is TRBV30 and J is TRBJ2-3; a possible D gene is TRBD2 (6 bases). The germline V and J ends were trimmed by 3 bases and 3 bases, with 10 bases remaining between them. CDR1 is GTSNPN, CDR2 SVGIG, per germline (reference sequence). The CDR3 length is 13 residues.

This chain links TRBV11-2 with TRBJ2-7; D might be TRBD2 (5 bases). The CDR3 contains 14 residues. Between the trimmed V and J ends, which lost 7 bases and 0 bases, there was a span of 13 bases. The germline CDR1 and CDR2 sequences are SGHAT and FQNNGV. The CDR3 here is CASTRGLSSYEQYF. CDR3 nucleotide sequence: TGTGCCAGCACCCGAGGACTGAGCTCCTACGAGCAGTACTTC. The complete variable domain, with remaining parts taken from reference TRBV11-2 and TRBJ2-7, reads EAGVAQSPRYKIIEKRQSVAFWCNPISGHATLYWYQQILGQGPKLLIQFQNNGVVDDSQLPKDRFSAERLKGVDSTLKIQPAKLEDSAVYLCASTRGLSSYEQYFGPGTRLTVT.

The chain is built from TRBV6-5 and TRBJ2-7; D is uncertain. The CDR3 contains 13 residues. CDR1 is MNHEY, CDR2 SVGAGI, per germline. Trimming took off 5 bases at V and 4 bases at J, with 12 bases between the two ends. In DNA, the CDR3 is TGTGCCAGCAGTAGAGCCCCGCCGTACGAGCAGTACTTC. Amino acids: CASSRAPPYEQYF.

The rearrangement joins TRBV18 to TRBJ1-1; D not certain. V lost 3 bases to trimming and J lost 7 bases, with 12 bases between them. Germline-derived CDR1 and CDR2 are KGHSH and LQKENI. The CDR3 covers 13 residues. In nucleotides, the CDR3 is TGTGCCAGCTCACCTGAACCCAACTTTGAAGCTTTCTTT. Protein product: CASSPEPNFEAFF.